This section outlines one TCR beta chain sequence together with its context. What it binds is unknown. After expansion with viral peptide pools in the ViraFEST assay, antigen-specific CD4+ T cells were sequenced. Following an approximately eleven-day culture, CD4+ T cells were purified. In the vaccine recipients, nucleocapsid antibodies were negative and there was no prior SARS-CoV-2 infection. Every well housed around 2.1 million PBMC, which grew in culture alongside around 10 IU/ml IL-2 and roughly 9.9 ug/ml peptides. Each culture had half its medium swapped for IL-2 medium on days 3 and 7. V shed 8 bases and J shed 9 bases, with 11 bases lying between them. The CDR3 has 11 amino acids. The data originate from a study of vaccination effects on CD4 cells after COVID-19. Study-level background: Vaccination of participants consisted of two doses of either the BNT162b2 or mRNA-1273 vaccine.

Whole-study findings and limits: At late timepoints after vaccination, vaccine- and infection-induced clones shrank markedly.

Sequencing was performed with immunoSEQ multiplex PCR; in TCRdb, only in-frame clones are kept and a portion is missing. This table holds 70,000 to 75,000 clones, 65% to 85% found once. The clonotype was recovered from a human donor who received a COVID-19 vaccine. The J gene is TRBJ1-3, the V gene TRBV12-3 or TRBV12-4; TRBD1 might be the D (5 bases). Sequenced here: CD4+ T cells from PBMCs cultured with HCoV-OC43 spike peptides, sampled before COVID-19 vaccination. Subset of the sample: HCoV-OC43 spike overlapping peptide pool stimulation. The CDR3 coding sequence is TGTGCCAGCGGGCAGGGAGCCACCATATATTTT. As protein: CASGQGATIYF.